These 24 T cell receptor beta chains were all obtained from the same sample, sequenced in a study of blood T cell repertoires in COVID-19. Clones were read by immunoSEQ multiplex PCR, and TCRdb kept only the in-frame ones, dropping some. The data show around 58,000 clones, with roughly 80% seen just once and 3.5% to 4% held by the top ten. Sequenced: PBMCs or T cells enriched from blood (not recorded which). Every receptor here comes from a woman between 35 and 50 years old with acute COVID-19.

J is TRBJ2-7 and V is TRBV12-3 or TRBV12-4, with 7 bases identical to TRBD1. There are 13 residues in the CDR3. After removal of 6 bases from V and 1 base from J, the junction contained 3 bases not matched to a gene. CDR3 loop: CASRGDSSYEQYF. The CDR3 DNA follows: TGTGCCAGCAGGGGGGACAGTTCCTACGAGCAGTACTTC.

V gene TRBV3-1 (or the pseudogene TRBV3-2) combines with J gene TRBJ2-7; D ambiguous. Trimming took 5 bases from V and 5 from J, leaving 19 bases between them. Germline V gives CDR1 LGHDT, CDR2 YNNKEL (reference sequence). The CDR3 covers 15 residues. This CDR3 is CASSLVPFRLDEQYF. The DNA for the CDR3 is TGTGCCAGCAGCTTGGTCCCATTTCGGTTAGACGAGCAGTACTTC.

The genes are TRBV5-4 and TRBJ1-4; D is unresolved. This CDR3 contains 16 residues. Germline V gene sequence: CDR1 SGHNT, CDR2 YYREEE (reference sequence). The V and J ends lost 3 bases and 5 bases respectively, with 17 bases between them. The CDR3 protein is CASSSTRGSGNEKLFF. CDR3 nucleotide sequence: TGTGCCAGCAGCTCCACCCGAGGGTCCGGGAATGAAAAACTGTTTTTT.

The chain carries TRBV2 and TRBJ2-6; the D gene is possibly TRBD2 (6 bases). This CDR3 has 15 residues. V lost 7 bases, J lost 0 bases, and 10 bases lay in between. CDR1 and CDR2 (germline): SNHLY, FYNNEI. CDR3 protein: CASNRRGSGANVLTF. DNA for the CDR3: TGTGCCAGCAATCGGCGGGGCTCTGGGGCCAACGTCCTGACTTTC. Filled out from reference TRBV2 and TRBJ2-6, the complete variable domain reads EPEVTQTPSHQVTQMGQEVILRCVPISNHLYFYWYRQILGQKVEFLVSFYNNEISEKSEIFDDQFSVERPDGSNFTLKIRSTKLEDSAMYFCASNRRGSGANVLTFGAGSRLTVL.

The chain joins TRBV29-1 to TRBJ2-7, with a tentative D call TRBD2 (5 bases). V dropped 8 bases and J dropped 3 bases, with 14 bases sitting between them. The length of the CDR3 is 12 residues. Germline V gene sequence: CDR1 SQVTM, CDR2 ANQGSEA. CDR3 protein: CSFPGIRYEQYV. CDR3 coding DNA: TGCAGCTTCCCCGGGATCCGCTACGAGCAGTACGTC.

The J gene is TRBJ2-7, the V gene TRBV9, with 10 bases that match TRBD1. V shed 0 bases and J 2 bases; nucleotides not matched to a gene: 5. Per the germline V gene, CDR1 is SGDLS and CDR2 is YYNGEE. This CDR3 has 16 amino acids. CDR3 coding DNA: TGTGCCAGCAGCGTAGGGGCCGGGACAGGGGCCTACGAGCAGTACTTC. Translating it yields CASSVGAGTGAYEQYF.

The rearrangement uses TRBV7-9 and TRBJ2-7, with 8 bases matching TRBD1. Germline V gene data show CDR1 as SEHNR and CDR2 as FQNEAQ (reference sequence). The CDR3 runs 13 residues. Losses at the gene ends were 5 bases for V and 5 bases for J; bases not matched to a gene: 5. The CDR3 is CASSPDREHEQYV. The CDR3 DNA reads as TGTGCCAGCAGCCCGGACAGGGAACACGAGCAGTACGTC.

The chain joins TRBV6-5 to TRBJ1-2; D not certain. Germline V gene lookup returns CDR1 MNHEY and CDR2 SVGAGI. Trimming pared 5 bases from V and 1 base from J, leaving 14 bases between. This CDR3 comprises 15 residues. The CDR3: CASSPKPRGNYGYTF. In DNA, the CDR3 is TGTGCCAGCAGTCCAAAACCACGCGGTAACTATGGCTACACCTTC.

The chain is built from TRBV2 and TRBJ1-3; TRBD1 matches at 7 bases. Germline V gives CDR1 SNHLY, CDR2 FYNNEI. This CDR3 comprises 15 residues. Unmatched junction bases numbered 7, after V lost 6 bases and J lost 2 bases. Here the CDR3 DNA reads TGTGCCAGCAGCCTCGACAGGGCTGCTGGAAACACCATATATTTT. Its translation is CASSLDRAAGNTIYF.

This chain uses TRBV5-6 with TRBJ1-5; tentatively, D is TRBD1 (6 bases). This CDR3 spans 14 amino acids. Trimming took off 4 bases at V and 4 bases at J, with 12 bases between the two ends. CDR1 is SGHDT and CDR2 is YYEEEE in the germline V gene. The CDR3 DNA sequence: TGTGCCAGCAGCCGACAGGCGAGTAATCAGCCCCAGCATTTT. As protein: CASSRQASNQPQHF.

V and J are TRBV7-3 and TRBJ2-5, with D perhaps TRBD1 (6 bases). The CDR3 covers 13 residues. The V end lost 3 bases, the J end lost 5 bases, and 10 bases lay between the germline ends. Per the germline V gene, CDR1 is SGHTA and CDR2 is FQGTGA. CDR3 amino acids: CASSLGAGETQYF. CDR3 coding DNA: TGTGCCAGCAGCTTGGGGGCTGGGGAGACCCAGTACTTC.

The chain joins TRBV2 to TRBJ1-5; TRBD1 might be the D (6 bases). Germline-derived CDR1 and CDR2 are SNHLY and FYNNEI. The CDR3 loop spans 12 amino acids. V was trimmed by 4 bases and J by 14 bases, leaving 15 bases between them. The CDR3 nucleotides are TGTGCCAGCAGTGGATTCGACAGGACCAAGCATTTT. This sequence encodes CASSGFDRTKHF.

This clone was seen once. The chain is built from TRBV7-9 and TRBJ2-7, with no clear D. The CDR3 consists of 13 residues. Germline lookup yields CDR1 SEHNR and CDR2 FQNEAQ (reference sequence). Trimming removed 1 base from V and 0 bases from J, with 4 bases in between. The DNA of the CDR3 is TGTGCCAGCAGCTTAGACAGCTCCTACGAGCAGTACTTC. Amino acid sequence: CASSLDSSYEQYF.

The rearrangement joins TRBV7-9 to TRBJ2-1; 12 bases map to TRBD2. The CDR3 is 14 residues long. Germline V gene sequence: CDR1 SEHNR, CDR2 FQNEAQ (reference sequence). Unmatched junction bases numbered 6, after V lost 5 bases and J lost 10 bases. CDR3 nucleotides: TGTGCCAGCAGCCTCAGGACTAGCGGGACCGAGCAGTTCTTC. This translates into CASSLRTSGTEQFF.

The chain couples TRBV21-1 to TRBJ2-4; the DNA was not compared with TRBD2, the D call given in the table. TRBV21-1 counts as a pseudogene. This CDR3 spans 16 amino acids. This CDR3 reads CASSKGRELAKNIQYF. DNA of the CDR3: TGTGCCAGCAGCAAAGGGAGGGAACTAGCCAAAAACATTCAGTACTTC.

Written as DNA, the CDR3 is TGTGCCAGCAGCGCCCCTGACAGGGCAAGATATGGCTACACCTTC. This encodes CASSAPDRARYGYTF. The chain employs TRBV9 and TRBJ1-2; 7 bases map to TRBD1. CDR1 SGDLS and CDR2 YYNGEE come from the germline V gene. CDR3 size: 15 residues. The V segment lost 3 bases and the J segment 5 bases; nucleotides outside the gene matches: 10. Full variable domain (remainder filled in from reference TRBV9 and TRBJ1-2): DSGVTQTPKHLITATGQRVTLRCSPRSGDLSVYWYQQSLDQGLQFLIQYYNGEERAKGNILERFSAQQFPDLHSELNLSSLELGDSALYFCASSAPDRARYGYTFGSGTRLTVV.

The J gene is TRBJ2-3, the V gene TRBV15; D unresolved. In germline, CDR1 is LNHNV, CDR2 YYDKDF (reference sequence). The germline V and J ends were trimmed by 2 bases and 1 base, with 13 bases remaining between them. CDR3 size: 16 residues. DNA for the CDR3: TGTGCCACCAGCAGACCGGGTCCTTCTGGCACAGATACGCAGTATTTT. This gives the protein CATSRPGPSGTDTQYF. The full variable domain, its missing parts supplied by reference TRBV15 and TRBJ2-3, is DAMVIQNPRYQVTQFGKPVTLSCSQTLNHNVMYWYQQKSSQAPKLLFHYYDKDFNNEADTPDNFQSRRPNTSFCFLDIRSPGLGDTAMYLCATSRPGPSGTDTQYFGPGTRLTVL.

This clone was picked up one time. CDR3 sequence (DNA): TGCAGTGCTAGTCCTGACAGGGGTCAAGACTACGAGCAGTACTTC. Protein: CSASPDRGQDYEQYF. The V gene is TRBV20-1, the J gene TRBJ2-7, with TRBD1 identical over 8 bases. The germline CDR1 and CDR2 sequences are DFQATT and SNEGSKA (reference sequence). V gave up 3 bases and J gave up 3 bases; unmatched junction bases: 10. The CDR3 covers 15 residues.

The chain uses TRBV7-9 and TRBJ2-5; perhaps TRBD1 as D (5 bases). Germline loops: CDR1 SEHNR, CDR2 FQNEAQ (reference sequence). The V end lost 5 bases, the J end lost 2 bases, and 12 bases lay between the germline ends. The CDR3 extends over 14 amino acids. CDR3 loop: CASSPRQIQETQYF. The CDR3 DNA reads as TGTGCCAGCAGCCCCCGACAGATACAAGAGACCCAGTACTTC.

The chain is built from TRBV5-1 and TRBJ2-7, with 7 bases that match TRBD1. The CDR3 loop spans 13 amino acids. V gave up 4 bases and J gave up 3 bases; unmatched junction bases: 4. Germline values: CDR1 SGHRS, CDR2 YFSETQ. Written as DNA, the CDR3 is TGCGCCAGCAGCCCGGGACAGAACTACGAGCAGTACGTC. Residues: CASSPGQNYEQYV.

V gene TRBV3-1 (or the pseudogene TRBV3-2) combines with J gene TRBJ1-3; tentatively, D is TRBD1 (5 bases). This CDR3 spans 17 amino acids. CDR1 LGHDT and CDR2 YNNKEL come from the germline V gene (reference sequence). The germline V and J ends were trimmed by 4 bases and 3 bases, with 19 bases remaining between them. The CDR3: CASSPRGEGRIGNTIYF. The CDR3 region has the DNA TGTGCCAGCAGCCCCCGAGGGGAGGGAAGAATTGGAAACACCATATATTTT.

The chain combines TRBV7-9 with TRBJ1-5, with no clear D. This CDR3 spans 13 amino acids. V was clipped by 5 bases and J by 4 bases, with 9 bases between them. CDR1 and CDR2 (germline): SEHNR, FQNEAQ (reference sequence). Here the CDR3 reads CASSAAGNQPQHF. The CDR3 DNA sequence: TGTGCCAGCAGCGCCGCGGGTAATCAGCCCCAGCATTTT.

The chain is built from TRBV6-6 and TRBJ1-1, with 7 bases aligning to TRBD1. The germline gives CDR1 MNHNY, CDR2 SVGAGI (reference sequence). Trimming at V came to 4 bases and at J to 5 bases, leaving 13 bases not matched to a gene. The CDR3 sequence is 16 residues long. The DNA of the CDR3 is TGTGCCAGCAGTTCCCTCCCGGCGACAGGGTCGACTGAAGCTTTCTTT. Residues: CASSSLPATGSTEAFF.

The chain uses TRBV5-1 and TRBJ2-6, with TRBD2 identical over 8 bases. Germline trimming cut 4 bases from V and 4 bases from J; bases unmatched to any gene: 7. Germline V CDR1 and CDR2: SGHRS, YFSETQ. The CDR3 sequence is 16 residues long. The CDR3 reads CASSLGGDTGANVLTF. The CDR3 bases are TGCGCCAGCAGCCTCGGGGGGGACACCGGGGCCAACGTCCTGACTTTC. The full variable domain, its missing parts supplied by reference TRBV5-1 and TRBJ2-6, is KAGVTQTPRYLIKTRGQQVTLSCSPISGHRSVSWYQQTPGQGLQFLFEYFSETQRNKGNFPGRFSGRQFSNSRSEMNVSTLELGDSALYLCASSLGGDTGANVLTFGAGSRLTVL.